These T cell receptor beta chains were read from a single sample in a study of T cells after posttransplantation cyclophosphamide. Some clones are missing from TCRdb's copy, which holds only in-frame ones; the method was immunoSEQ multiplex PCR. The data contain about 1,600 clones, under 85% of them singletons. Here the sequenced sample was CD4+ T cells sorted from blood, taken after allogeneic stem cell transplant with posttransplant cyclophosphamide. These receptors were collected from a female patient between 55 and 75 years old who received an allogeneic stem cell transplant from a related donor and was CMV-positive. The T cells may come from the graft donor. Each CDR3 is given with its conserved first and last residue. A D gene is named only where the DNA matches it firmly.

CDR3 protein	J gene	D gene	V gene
CASSLVGAPYYGYTF	TRBJ1-2	.	TRBV7-2
CASTIPKLAKNIQYF	TRBJ2-4	.	TRBV11-2
CASSPREGAGGPNGELFF	TRBJ2-2	TRBD2	TRBV7-6
CASSSNPQGGEGNSPLHF	TRBJ1-6	.	TRBV9
CASSLATSLWGETQYF	TRBJ2-5	.	TRBV5-1
CASSSGVSPPLHF	TRBJ1-6	.	TRBV6-5
CASSPTGNQPQHF	TRBJ1-5	.	TRBV18
CASSPWTGNYEQYF	TRBJ2-7	TRBD1	TRBV5-1
CASSHTDTQYF	TRBJ2-3	.	TRBV7-3
CASNQPGTSGYSTDTQYF	TRBJ2-3	TRBD2	TRBV2
CASSEAANYGYTF	TRBJ1-2	.	TRBV2
CASSGLGGAPTSEQYF	TRBJ2-7	.	TRBV28
CASSQSLAGATGELFF	TRBJ2-2	TRBD2	TRBV16
CASSRRGQFF	TRBJ2-1	.	TRBV7-2
CASSLVVDRAYEQYF	TRBJ2-7	TRBD1	TRBV7-2
CASSLNGQGIAEAFF	TRBJ1-1	TRBD1	TRBV18
CAILKRRLNEQFF	TRBJ2-1	.	TRBV2
CASSEAWDRGGNEQFF	TRBJ2-1	TRBD1	TRBV6-1
CASSQVGGGAGSGANVLTF	TRBJ2-6	.	TRBV4-2
CASSLMLTLGQLPGYTF	TRBJ1-2	TRBD1	TRBV7-2
CASSLGTGNSYNSPLHF	TRBJ1-6	TRBD1	TRBV7-2
CASSPGGDLVNTEAFF	TRBJ1-1	.	TRBV7-9
CASSWGAGELFF	TRBJ2-2	.	TRBV6-5
CAWSSTSWLETQYF	TRBJ2-5	TRBD2	TRBV30
CASSGQGYSNQPQHF	TRBJ1-5	TRBD1	TRBV6-1
CASSSGRLANEQFF	TRBJ2-1	.	TRBV27
CASRSFGAGNNEQFF	TRBJ2-1	.	TRBV28
CASSLEVGLIQYF	TRBJ2-4	.	TRBV7-2
CASSATVNYGYTF	TRBJ1-2	.	TRBV7-2
CASKPMGARVETQYF	TRBJ2-5	.	TRBV2
CATSNRAGALHEQYF	TRBJ2-7	.	TRBV15
CASSLSYSNQPQHF	TRBJ1-5	.	TRBV6-5
CASGGTEAFF	TRBJ1-1	.	TRBV28
CASSEYSPRTDTQYF	TRBJ2-3	.	TRBV6-1
CASRGQGNQPQHF	TRBJ1-5	TRBD1	TRBV27
CASSPGTASYNEQFF	TRBJ2-1	TRBD1	TRBV7-3
CASSPAVRVFKNTEAFF	TRBJ1-1	.	TRBV5-6
CASSRGQGVWKQYF	TRBJ2-7	TRBD1	TRBV28
CASRQAGGAETEAFF	TRBJ1-1	TRBD1	TRBV19
CASSLGTVSYNEQFF	TRBJ2-1	.	TRBV7-2
CASSDWRSSYNEQFF	TRBJ2-1	.	TRBV10-1
CASSLRTEAFF	TRBJ1-1	.	TRBV28